This paragraph reports one T cell receptor beta chain. The data are from a study of T cell responses to AZD1222 COVID-19 vaccine. About the research overall: Pooling of second doses given at about 4 or about 12 weeks was done.

Libraries were prepared by immunoSEQ multiplex PCR; TCRdb keeps only in-frame clonotypes and omits some of them. Altogether 75,000 to 90,000 clones are present, approximately 78% being singletons, with the ten largest covering roughly 20%. CDR3 length: 16 residues. The source of this sequence is an adult in good health. The material was peripheral blood, obtained on day 0 of AZD1222 vaccination. This chain connects TRBV21-1 to TRBJ1-1. TRBV21-1 is shown as a pseudogene. CDR3 DNA: TGTGCCAGCAGCTTCCCGAATAGATATTCATACACTGAAGCTTTCTTT. This codes for CASSFPNRYSYTEAFF.